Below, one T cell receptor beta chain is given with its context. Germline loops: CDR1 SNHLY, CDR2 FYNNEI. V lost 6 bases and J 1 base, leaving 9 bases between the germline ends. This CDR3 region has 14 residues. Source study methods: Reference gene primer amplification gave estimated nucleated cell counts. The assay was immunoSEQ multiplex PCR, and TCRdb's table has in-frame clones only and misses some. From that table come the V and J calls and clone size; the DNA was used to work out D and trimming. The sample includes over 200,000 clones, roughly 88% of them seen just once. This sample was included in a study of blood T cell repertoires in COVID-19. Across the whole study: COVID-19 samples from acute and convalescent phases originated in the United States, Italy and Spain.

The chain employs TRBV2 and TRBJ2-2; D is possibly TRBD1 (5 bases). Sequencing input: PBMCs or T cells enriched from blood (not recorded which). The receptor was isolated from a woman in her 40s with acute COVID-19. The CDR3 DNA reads TGTGCCAGCAGACAGGAAATGAACACCGGGGAGCTGTTTTTT. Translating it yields CASRQEMNTGELFF.